This TCR beta chain derives from a study of Ad26.COV2.S vaccination and SARS-CoV-2 variants. This CDR3 has 15 residues. V gave up 4 bases and J gave up 8 bases; unmatched junction bases: 9. Germline assignment: CDR1 MNHEY and CDR2 SVGAGI. TCRdb's copy holds only in-frame clones and misses some; the assay was immunoSEQ multiplex PCR. The sample includes hundreds of thousands of clones, approximately 92% of them seen just once. The sample's treatment: roughly 18 received Ad26.COV2.S at low or high dose, single or two shots; about 5 received placebo; per-sample allocation not given. Repertoires come from day 63 after the first vaccine or placebo injection. Aged 18-55 years, donor was enrolled in Boston around 2020.

The sequence was collected from a person between 18 and 65 years old who received the Ad26.COV2.S COVID-19 vaccine or a placebo. The chain has TRBV6-5 and TRBJ1-1; 11 bases are a match to TRBD1. Sequenced here: peripheral blood, sampled in a trial of Ad26.COV2.S vaccine versus placebo. This CDR3 is CASSSPGQGASEAFF. CDR3 in DNA: TGTGCCAGCAGTTCCCCCGGACAGGGGGCATCCGAAGCTTTCTTT.